This entry lists 5 T cell receptor beta chains sequenced from one sample in a study of long-term antiretroviral therapy in people with HIV. The immunoSEQ assay was v3.0, run at survey level. Libraries were prepared by immunoSEQ multiplex PCR; TCRdb keeps only in-frame clonotypes and omits some of them. The table has more than 35,000 clones, over 90% seen once. This material consisted of unsorted PBMCs, taken 3.7 years after starting antiretroviral therapy. Receptors originate from a woman between 50 and 59 years old with HIV.

The gene calls are TRBV6-6 and TRBJ2-7, with D perhaps TRBD1 (7 bases). Germline values: CDR1 MNHNY, CDR2 SVGAGI (reference sequence). The V and J ends lost 6 bases and 10 bases respectively, with 16 bases between them. The CDR3 is made up of 12 amino acids. The CDR3: CASSQGGGFQYF. DNA for the CDR3: TGTGCCAGCAGCCAAGGAGGGGGCTTCCAGTACTTC.

This rearrangement joins TRBV19 to TRBJ1-2, with D perhaps matching TRBD1 (5 bases). V lost 6 bases to trimming and J lost 6 bases, with 20 bases between them. Germline-derived CDR1 and CDR2 are LNHDA and SQIVND (reference sequence). The CDR3 is made up of 15 amino acids. As DNA, the CDR3 is TGTGCCAGTAGGAGGGGAGGCTATTCCGGTGATGGCTACACCTTC. It translates to CASRRGGYSGDGYTF.

The CDR3 loop is CASSLVAMNTEAFF. The CDR3 DNA follows: TGTGCCAGCAGCTTAGTAGCCATGAACACTGAAGCTTTCTTT. The V call is TRBV7-3, the J call TRBJ1-1, with no clear D. Trimming cost V 2 bases and J 0 bases, with 7 bases left between them. There are 14 residues in the CDR3. CDR1 is SGHTA, CDR2 FQGTGA, per germline.

The rearrangement uses TRBV7-3 and TRBJ2-1; TRBD2 aligns across 13 bases. The V gene's germline CDR1 is SGHTA and CDR2 FQGTGA. Unmatched junction bases numbered 6, after V lost 5 bases and J lost 5 bases. The CDR3 contains 16 residues. In DNA form, the CDR3 reads TGTGCCAGCAGCCCGGGGGGACTAGCGGGGAACAATGAGCAGTTCTTC. Translated: CASSPGGLAGNNEQFF.

V and J are TRBV11-2 and TRBJ1-2; D unresolved. V lost 0 bases and J 0 bases, leaving 20 bases between the germline ends. This CDR3 spans 19 amino acids. Germline loops: CDR1 SGHAT, CDR2 FQNNGV. The CDR3 nucleotides read TGTGCCAGCAGCTTAGATAGAATGGGGAGCGGAACTTCTAACTATGGCTACACCTTC. It encodes CASSLDRMGSGTSNYGYTF.